These 20 T cell receptor beta chains came from one sample sequenced in a study of T cell changes during pregnancy in multiple sclerosis. TCRdb keeps only in-frame clones here, not all; method: immunoSEQ multiplex PCR. The sample includes about 100,000 clones, approximately 89% of them seen just once. Sample: peripheral blood, taken after pregnancy. The receptors stem from a female donor with multiple sclerosis, enrolled in a pregnancy study.

V gene TRBV7-3 combines with J gene TRBJ2-5; 8 nucleotides agree with TRBD2. Germline V gene sequence: CDR1 SGHTA, CDR2 FQGTGA. This CDR3 has 15 residues. The junction had 9 bases not matched to a gene; V was cut back by 5 bases and J by 4 bases. The CDR3 sequence is CASSASGGPGETQYF. The CDR3 DNA reads TGTGCCAGCAGCGCCTCGGGGGGGCCGGGAGAGACCCAGTACTTC. Full variable domain (remainder filled in from reference TRBV7-3 and TRBJ2-5): GAGVSQTPSNKVTEKGKYVELRCDPISGHTALYWYRQSLGQGPEFLIYFQGTGAADDSGLPNDRFFAVRPEGSVSTLKIQRTERGDSAVYLCASSASGGPGETQYFGPGTRLLVL.

In this sample, this clone turned up once. This chain links TRBV5-5 with TRBJ1-2, with unresolved D. The germline V gene encodes CDR1 SGHKS and CDR2 YYEKEE (reference sequence). The CDR3 runs to 13 residues. Trimming pared 5 bases from V and 10 bases from J, leaving 18 bases between. CDR3 loop: CASRIDPNGDYTF. The CDR3 DNA reads TGTGCCAGCAGGATAGACCCCAACGGGGACTACACCTTC.

This chain uses TRBV9 with TRBJ2-7, with D possibly matching TRBD2 (6 bases). This CDR3 is 14 amino acids long. CDR1 and CDR2 (germline): SGDLS, YYNGEE. The V end lost 4 bases, the J end lost 6 bases, and 17 bases lay between the germline ends. CDR3 DNA sequence: TGTGCCAGCAGCCCCGACACGGTGGGAGGCGAGCAGTACTTC. Translated: CASSPDTVGGEQYF.

This clone is a singleton in its sample. In nucleotides, the CDR3 is TGTGCCAGCAGCTTAACAGGGGCCGGGGAGACCCAGTACTTC. It translates to CASSLTGAGETQYF. The genes are TRBV7-9 and TRBJ2-5, with 7 bases aligning to TRBD1. This CDR3 spans 14 amino acids. CDR1 and CDR2 (germline): SEHNR, FQNEAQ (reference sequence). Germline trimming cut 2 bases from V and 5 bases from J; bases unmatched to any gene: 5.

The gene calls are TRBV5-8 and TRBJ1-2; maybe TRBD1 (5 bases). The V end was cut by 0 bases, the J end by 3 bases, with 12 bases between. Looked up from germline, CDR1 is SGHTS and CDR2 is YDEGEE. This CDR3 has 15 amino acids. The CDR3 sequence is CASSLGGRGDYGYTF. The CDR3 DNA reads as TGTGCCAGCAGCTTGGGTGGCCGGGGGGACTATGGCTACACCTTC.

The J gene is TRBJ1-2, the V gene TRBV2, with D perhaps TRBD1 (5 bases). Deletions cut 7 bases from V and 1 base from J, with 10 bases between. The CDR3 extends over 13 amino acids. The germline V gene encodes CDR1 SNHLY and CDR2 FYNNEI. The DNA for the CDR3 is TGTGCCAGCAATCAGGGTAGTAACTATGGCTACACCTTC. Translating it yields CASNQGSNYGYTF.

The chain couples TRBV6-5 to TRBJ1-2, with 7 positions matching TRBD1. V dropped 0 bases and J dropped 4; count of bases not matched to a gene: 5. Germline V gene sequence: CDR1 MNHEY, CDR2 SVGAGI. The CDR3 runs to 15 residues. This CDR3 is CASSYSNRGLYGYTF. The CDR3 region has the DNA TGTGCCAGCAGTTACTCAAACAGGGGTCTCTATGGCTACACCTTC.

This sequence joins TRBV14 and TRBJ1-5; D unclear. CDR3 length: 13 residues. V lost 3 bases and J 3 bases, leaving 6 bases between the germline ends. Germline-derived CDR1 and CDR2 are SGHDN and FVKESK. In DNA form, the CDR3 reads TGTGCCAGCAGCCAGGACTACAATCAGCCCCAGCATTTT. This sequence encodes CASSQDYNQPQHF.

The genes are TRBV7-3 and TRBJ1-6, with 8 nucleotides matching TRBD1. Germline values: CDR1 SGHTA, CDR2 FQGTGA. V was pared by 3 bases and J by 6 bases, with 4 bases of the junction left unmatched. CDR3 length equals 15 residues. This CDR3 reads CASSLDRVPNSPLHF. DNA for the CDR3: TGTGCCAGCAGCTTGGACAGGGTTCCTAATTCACCCCTCCACTTT.

The genes are TRBV7-3 and TRBJ1-1; D ambiguous. The V gene lost 4 bases and the J gene lost 7 bases, with 13 bases spanning the gap. Looked up from germline, CDR1 is SGHTA and CDR2 is FQGTGA. The CDR3 runs 13 residues. The CDR3 DNA reads TGTGCCAGCAGCTCCGTCGTGGCTAGTGAAGCTTTCTTT. Residues: CASSSVVASEAFF.

V gene TRBV6-6 combines with J gene TRBJ2-3, with TRBD1 matching 8 bases. CDR3 size: 15 residues. Germline V lookup: CDR1 MNHNY, CDR2 SVGAGI (reference sequence). Losses at the gene ends were 2 bases for V and 1 base for J; bases not matched to a gene: 2. CDR3 DNA sequence: TGTGCCAGCAGTTACGAGACAGGGGGCACAGATACGCAGTATTTT. It yields the protein CASSYETGGTDTQYF.

Note on this clone: One junction end disagrees with the germline gene, perhaps due to a read error. This chain connects TRBV10-3 to TRBJ2-1; TRBD2 matches 12 bases. Germline CDR1 and CDR2: ENHRY and SYGVKD. The CDR3 totals 16 residues. CDR3 amino acids: CAISASSGGAPHEQFF. In DNA form, the CDR3 reads TGTGCCATAAGTGCGTCTAGCGGGGGGGCCCCCCATGAGCAGTTCTTC.

This clone was recorded only once. The chain combines TRBV5-5 with TRBJ1-2, with 8 nucleotides matching TRBD1. The CDR3 runs 14 residues. Germline V gene lookup returns CDR1 SGHKS and CDR2 YYEKEE (reference sequence). Trimming took 6 bases from V and 4 from J; bases not matched to a gene: 8. The chain's CDR3 is CASTQGQGGYGYTF. DNA for the CDR3: TGTGCCAGCACCCAAGGACAGGGCGGCTATGGCTACACCTTC.

This clone was seen a handful of times. This sequence joins TRBV19 and TRBJ1-2; D remains ambiguous. This CDR3 contains 13 residues. CDR1 LNHDA and CDR2 SQIVND come from the germline V gene (reference sequence). V gave up 6 bases and J gave up 2 bases, with 10 bases separating them. The chain's CDR3 is CASRAISNYGYTF. As DNA, the CDR3 is TGTGCCAGTAGGGCGATTAGCAACTATGGCTACACCTTC.

The chain employs TRBV30 and TRBJ2-6; D possibly corresponds to TRBD2 (5 bases). Germline CDR1 reads GTSNPN; CDR2 reads SVGIG (reference sequence). The V and J ends lost 4 bases and 2 bases respectively, with 12 bases between them. This CDR3 has 15 amino acids. The DNA of the CDR3 is TGTGCCTGGACCGACCCCGGGACTGGGGCCAACGTCCTGACTTTC. This gives the protein CAWTDPGTGANVLTF.

V and J are TRBV19 and TRBJ1-1; TRBD1 matches at 10 bases. J lost 5 bases, V lost 0 bases, and 6 bases had no gene match. The CDR3 spans 16 residues. CDR1 and CDR2 from the germline V gene are LNHDA and SQIVND (reference sequence). CDR3 in amino acids: CASSIDRTGGSTEAFF. CDR3 DNA: TGTGCCAGTAGTATAGATCGGACAGGGGGAAGTACTGAAGCTTTCTTT.

This clone was seen once. This chain links TRBV2 with TRBJ1-5; D gene uncertain. CDR1 is SNHLY and CDR2 is FYNNEI in the germline V gene. V dropped 5 bases and J dropped 6 bases, with 14 bases sitting between them. The CDR3 runs to 14 residues. In DNA form, the CDR3 reads TGTGCCAGCAGTTTTGAGGATCGGGGTCAGCCCCAGCATTTT. This encodes CASSFEDRGQPQHF.

The genes are TRBV9 and TRBJ2-1; 12 bases line up with TRBD2. CDR3 length: 18 residues. Germline-derived CDR1 and CDR2 are SGDLS and YYNGEE. V gave up 4 bases and J gave up 7 bases; unmatched junction bases: 15. This chain's CDR3 is CASSSISGLAGGLNEQFF. DNA for the CDR3: TGTGCCAGCAGCTCAATATCGGGGCTAGCGGGGGGGCTGAATGAGCAGTTCTTC.

This chain joins TRBV6-5 and TRBJ2-7; no definite D call. The CDR3 contains 13 residues. CDR1 MNHEY and CDR2 SVGAGI come from the germline V gene. Trimming removed 6 bases from V and 0 bases from J, with 9 bases in between. CDR3 bases: TGTGCCAGCAGGGCCCCAAGCTCCTACGAGCAGTACTTC. Encoded protein: CASRAPSSYEQYF.

The chain employs TRBV2 and TRBJ2-3; 8 nucleotides align to TRBD2. The V and J ends lost 11 bases and 6 bases, in that order; junction bases with no gene match: 7. The germline V gene encodes CDR1 SNHLY and CDR2 FYNNEI. The CDR3 is 12 residues long. The CDR3 nucleotides are TGTGCCCGGGGGGGGTCCACGGATACGCAGTATTTT. Translating gives CARGGSTDTQYF.